Reported below is one T cell receptor beta chain. Its specific antigen is unknown. Base qualities are missing; no much larger clone stands one base away. The library came from the immunoSEQ multiplex PCR assay. TCRdb carries this immuneACCESS record with in-frame sequences only. Its versions omit some clonotypes, under half of them owing to an unresolved V gene in the studies checked, with the rest unexplained. In all, the sample holds about 52,000 clones, and over 85% of those were seen once. Jointly, the top ten make up about 0.36% of the sample. The data are from a study of T cell changes during pregnancy in multiple sclerosis (dated 2019 in TCRdb). For context, the study as a whole: Changes in the T cell repertoire over the course of pregnancy were examined in this study in women with multiple sclerosis.

The sample consisted of CD4+ T cells from peripheral blood mononuclear cells, taken before pregnancy. The clonotype comes from a female donor with multiple sclerosis, enrolled in a pregnancy study.

The DNA is as follows: TGTGCCATCAGTGAGTCGGACAGGGGTGTTCTACGAGAGCAGTACTTC. This codes for CAISESDRGVLREQYF. Recombination joined TRBV10-3 with TRBJ2-7; 9 middle bases align to TRBD1. CDR1 and CDR2 were assigned from the germline V gene as ENHRY and SYGVKD. The CDR3 contains 16 residues, cysteine and phenylalanine counted. Solely the CDR3 DNA is kept, with 48 bases framed from the first base. V is cut back by 0 bases and J by 7 bases, with 10 bases in the junction unmatched.